This T cell receptor (beta chain) was found in a study of shared clonotypes between healthy human individuals. Study summary: Participating donors consisted of two women and a few men aged 18 to 49.

Each of the donors was a healthy adult who was HIV-negative and had not had a recent acute infection or vaccination. Remarks on this clone: Antigen: not known.

Notes on the study in general: Sequencing depth was expected to influence donor clonotype sharing.

Measured with immunoSEQ multiplex PCR; TCRdb has only the in-frame clones, and not every one. Found here are 2,100,000 or so clones, under 97% of them singletons; the top ten hold about 0.13%. Germline loops: CDR1 SGHTA, CDR2 FQGNSA. V gave up 5 bases and J gave up 4 bases, with 9 bases separating them. The CDR3 extends over 14 amino acids. What was sequenced was naive CD4+ T cells sorted from blood. The subset denotes: CD45RA+ positively selected. This TCR was sampled from a man aged 18 to 30 in good health. The chain couples TRBV7-2 to TRBJ1-6; possibly TRBD1 for D (6 bases). The CDR3 bases are TGTGCCAGCAGCCCACAGGGATATAATTCACCCCTCCACTTT. This codes for CASSPQGYNSPLHF.